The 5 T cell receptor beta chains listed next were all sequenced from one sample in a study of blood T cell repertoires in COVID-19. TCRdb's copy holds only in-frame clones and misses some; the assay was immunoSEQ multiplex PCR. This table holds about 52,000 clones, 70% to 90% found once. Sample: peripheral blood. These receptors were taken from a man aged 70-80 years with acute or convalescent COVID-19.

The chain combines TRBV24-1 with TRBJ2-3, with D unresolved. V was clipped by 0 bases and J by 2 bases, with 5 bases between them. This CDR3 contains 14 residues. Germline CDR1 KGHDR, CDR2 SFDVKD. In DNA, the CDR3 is TGTGCCACCAGTGATTTGCAAGCCACAGATACGCAGTATTTT. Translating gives CATSDLQATDTQYF.

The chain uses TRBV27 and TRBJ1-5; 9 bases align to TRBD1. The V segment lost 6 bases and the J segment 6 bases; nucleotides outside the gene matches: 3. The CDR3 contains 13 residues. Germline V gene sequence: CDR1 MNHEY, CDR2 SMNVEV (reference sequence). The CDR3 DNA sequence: TGTGCCAGCAGGGGGACAGGGCTTCAGCCCCAGCATTTT. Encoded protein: CASRGTGLQPQHF.

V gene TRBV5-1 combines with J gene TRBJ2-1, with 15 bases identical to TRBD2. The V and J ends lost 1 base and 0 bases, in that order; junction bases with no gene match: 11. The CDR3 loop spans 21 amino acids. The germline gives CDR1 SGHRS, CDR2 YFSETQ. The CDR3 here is CASSLWTPGLAGGSSYNEQFF. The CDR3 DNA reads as TGCGCCAGCAGCTTGTGGACCCCGGGACTAGCGGGAGGTAGCTCCTACAATGAGCAGTTCTTC. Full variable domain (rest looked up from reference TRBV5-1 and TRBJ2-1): KAGVTQTPRYLIKTRGQQVTLSCSPISGHRSVSWYQQTPGQGLQFLFEYFSETQRNKGNFPGRFSGRQFSNSRSEMNVSTLELGDSALYLCASSLWTPGLAGGSSYNEQFFGPGTRLTVL.

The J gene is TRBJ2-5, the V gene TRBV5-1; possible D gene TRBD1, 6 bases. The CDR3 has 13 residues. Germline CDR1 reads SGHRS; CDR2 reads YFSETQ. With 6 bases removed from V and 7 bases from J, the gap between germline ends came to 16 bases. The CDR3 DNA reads TGCGCCAGCACCTCGTGGTCAGGGGTGACCCAGTACTTC. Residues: CASTSWSGVTQYF.

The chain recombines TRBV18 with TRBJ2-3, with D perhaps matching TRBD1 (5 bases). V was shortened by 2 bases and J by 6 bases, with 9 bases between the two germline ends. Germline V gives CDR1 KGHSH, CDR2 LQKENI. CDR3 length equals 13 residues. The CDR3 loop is CASSPSGRDTQYF. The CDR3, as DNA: TGTGCCAGCTCACCATCAGGGCGGGATACGCAGTATTTT.